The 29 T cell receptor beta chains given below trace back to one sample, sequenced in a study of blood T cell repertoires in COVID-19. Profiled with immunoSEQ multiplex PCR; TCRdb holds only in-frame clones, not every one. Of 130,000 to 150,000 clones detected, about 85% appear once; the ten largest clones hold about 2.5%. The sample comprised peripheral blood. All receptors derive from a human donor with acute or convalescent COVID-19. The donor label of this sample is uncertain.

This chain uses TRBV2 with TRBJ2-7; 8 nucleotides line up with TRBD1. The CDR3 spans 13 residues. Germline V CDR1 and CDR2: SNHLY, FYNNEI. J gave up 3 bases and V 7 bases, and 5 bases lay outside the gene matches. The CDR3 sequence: CASTDRALYEQYF. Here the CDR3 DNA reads TGTGCCAGCACGGACAGGGCACTCTACGAGCAGTACTTC.

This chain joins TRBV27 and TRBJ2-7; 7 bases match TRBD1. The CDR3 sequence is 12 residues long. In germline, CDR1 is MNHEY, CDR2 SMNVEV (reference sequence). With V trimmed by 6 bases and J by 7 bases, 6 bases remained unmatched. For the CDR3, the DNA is TGTGCCAGCAGCAACAGGGGAAGGGAGCAGTACGTC. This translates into CASSNRGREQYV.

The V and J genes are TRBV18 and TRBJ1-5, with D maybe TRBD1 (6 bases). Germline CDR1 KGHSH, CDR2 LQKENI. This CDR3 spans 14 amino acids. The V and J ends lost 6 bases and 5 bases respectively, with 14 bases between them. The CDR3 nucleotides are TGTGCCAGCTCTCAACAGGGAGGGGATCAGCCCCAGCATTTT. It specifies CASSQQGGDQPQHF.

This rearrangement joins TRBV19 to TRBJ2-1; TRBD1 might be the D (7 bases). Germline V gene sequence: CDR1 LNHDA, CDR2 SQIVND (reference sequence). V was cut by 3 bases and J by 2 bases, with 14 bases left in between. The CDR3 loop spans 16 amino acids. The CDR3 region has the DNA TGTGCCAGTAGTATTGCCCAGGGGGGTCCCTACAATGAGCAGTTCTTC. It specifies CASSIAQGGPYNEQFF.

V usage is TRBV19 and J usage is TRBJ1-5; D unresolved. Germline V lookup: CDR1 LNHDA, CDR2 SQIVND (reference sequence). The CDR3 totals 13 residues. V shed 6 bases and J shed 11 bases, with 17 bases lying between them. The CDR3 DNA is TGTGCCAGTAGACATCCGAGCGGCTTGGCCCAGCATTTT. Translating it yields CASRHPSGLAQHF.

The CDR3 region is CASSPVTGYDQPQHF. Written as DNA, the CDR3 is TGTGCCAGCAGCCCCGTGACAGGGTACGATCAGCCCCAGCATTTT. V usage is TRBV28 and J usage is TRBJ1-5; 7 bases match TRBD1. Trimming at V came to 6 bases and at J to 5 bases, leaving 10 bases not matched to a gene. The germline gives CDR1 MDHEN, CDR2 SYDVKM. This CDR3 has 15 amino acids.

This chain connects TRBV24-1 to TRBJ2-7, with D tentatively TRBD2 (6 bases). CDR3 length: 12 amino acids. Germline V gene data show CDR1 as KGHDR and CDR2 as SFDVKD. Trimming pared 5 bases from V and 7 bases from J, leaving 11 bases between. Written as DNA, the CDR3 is TGTGCCACCAGTGTGGGAGGAGTGGAGCAGTACTTC. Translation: CATSVGGVEQYF.

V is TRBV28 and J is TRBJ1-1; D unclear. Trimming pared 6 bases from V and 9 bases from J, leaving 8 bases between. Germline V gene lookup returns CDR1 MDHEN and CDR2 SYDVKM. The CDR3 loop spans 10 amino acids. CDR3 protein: CASRQTQAFF. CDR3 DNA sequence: TGTGCCAGCAGACAGACCCAAGCTTTCTTT.

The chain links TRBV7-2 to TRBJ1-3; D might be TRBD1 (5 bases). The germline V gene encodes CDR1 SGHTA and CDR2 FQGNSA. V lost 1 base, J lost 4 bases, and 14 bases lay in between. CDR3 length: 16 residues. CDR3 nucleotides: TGTGCCAGCAGCTTAGTTTTCCCAGGGAAAGGAAACACCATATATTTT. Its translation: CASSLVFPGKGNTIYF. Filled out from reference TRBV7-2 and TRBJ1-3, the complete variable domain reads GAGVSQSPSNKVTEKGKDVELRCDPISGHTALYWYRQSLGQGLEFLIYFQGNSAPDKSGLPSDRFSAERTGGSVSTLTIQRTQQEDSAVYLCASSLVFPGKGNTIYFGEGSWLTVV.

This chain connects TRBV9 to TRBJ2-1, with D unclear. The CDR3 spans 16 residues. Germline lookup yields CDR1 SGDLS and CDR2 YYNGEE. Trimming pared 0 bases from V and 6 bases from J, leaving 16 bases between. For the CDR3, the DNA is TGTGCCAGCAGCGTAGACGGAGACCCTTTGGTCAATGAGCAGTTCTTC. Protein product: CASSVDGDPLVNEQFF.

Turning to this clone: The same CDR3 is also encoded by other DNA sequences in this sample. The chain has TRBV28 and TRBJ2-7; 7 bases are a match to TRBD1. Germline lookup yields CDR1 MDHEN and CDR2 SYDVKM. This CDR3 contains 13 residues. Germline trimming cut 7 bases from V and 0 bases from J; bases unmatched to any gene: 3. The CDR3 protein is CASKDRLSYEQYF. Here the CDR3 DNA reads TGTGCCAGCAAGGACAGGCTCTCCTACGAGCAGTACTTC. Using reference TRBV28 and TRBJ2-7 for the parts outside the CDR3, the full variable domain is DVKVTQSSRYLVKRTGEKVFLECVQDMDHENMFWYRQDPGLGLRLIYFSYDVKMKEKGDIPEGYSVSREKKERFSLILESASTNQTSMYLCASKDRLSYEQYFGPGTRLTVT.

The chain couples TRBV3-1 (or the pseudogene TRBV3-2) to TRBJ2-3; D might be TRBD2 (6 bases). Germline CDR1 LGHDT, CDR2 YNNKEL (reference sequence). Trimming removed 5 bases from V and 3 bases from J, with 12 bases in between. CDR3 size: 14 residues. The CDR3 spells CASSATSTTDTQYF. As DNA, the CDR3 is TGTGCCAGCAGCGCCACTAGCACGACAGATACGCAGTATTTT.

The CDR3 loop reads CASSLAVSGTGELFF. The CDR3 DNA follows: TGTGCCAGCAGCTTAGCGGTCTCGGGCACCGGGGAGCTGTTTTTT. J is TRBJ2-2 and V is TRBV7-2; D ambiguous. CDR1 is SGHTA and CDR2 is FQGNSA in the germline V gene. Trimming took 0 bases from V and 4 from J, leaving 9 bases between them. The CDR3 has 15 residues.

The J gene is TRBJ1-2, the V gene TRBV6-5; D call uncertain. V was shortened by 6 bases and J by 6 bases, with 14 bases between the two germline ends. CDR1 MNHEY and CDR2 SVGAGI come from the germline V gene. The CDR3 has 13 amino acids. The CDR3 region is CASREVGTHGYTF. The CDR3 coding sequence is TGTGCCAGCAGGGAGGTGGGAACCCATGGCTACACCTTC.

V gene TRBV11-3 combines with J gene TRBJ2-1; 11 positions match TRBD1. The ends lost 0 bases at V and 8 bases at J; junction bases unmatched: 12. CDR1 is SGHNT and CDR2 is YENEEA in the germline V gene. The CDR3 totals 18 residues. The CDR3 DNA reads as TGTGCCAGCAGCTTAGATGAGTTTCCGGACAGGGGGCAGGATGAGCAGTTCTTC. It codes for CASSLDEFPDRGQDEQFF.

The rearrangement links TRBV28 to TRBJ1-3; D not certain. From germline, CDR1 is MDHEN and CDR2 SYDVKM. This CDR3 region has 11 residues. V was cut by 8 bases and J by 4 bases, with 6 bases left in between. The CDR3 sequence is CASGRGNTIYF. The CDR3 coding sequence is TGTGCCAGCGGTAGAGGAAACACCATATATTTT.

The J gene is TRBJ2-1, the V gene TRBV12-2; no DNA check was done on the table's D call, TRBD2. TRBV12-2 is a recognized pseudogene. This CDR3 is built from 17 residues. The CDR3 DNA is TGTGCAAGTCGCTTAGTTTTTGAGGGAGGGCCGGGCGATGAGCAGTTCTTC. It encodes CASRLVFEGGPGDEQFF.

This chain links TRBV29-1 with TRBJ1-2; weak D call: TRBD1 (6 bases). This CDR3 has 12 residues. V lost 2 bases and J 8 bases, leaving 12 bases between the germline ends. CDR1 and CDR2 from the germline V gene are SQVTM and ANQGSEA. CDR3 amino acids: CSVERQGLGYTF. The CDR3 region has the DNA TGCAGCGTTGAACGGCAGGGGTTGGGCTACACCTTC.

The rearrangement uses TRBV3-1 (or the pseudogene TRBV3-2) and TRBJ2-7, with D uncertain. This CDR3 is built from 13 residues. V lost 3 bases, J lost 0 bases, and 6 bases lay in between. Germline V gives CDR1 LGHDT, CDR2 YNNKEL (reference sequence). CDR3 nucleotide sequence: TGTGCCAGCAGCCACGGTAGCTCCTACGAGCAGTACTTC. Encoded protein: CASSHGSSYEQYF.

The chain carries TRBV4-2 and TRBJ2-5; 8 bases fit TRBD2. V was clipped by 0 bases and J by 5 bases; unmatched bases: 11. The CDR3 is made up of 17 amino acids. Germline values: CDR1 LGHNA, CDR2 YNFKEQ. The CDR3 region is CASSQDLASAGEETQYF. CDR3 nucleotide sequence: TGTGCCAGCAGCCAAGATTTGGCCTCAGCGGGGGAGGAGACCCAGTACTTC.

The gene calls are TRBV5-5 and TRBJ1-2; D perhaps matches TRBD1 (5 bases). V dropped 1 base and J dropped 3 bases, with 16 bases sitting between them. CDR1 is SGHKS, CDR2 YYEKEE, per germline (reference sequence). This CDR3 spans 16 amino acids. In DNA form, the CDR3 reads TGTGCCAGCAGCTTGATTTGGCTTGGGGACTACTATGGCTACACCTTC. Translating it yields CASSLIWLGDYYGYTF. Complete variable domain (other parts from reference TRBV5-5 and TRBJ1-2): DAGVTQSPTHLIKTRGQQVTLRCSPISGHKSVSWYQQVLGQGPQFIFQYYEKEERGRGNFPDRFSARQFPNYSSELNVNALLLGDSALYLCASSLIWLGDYYGYTFGSGTRLTVV.

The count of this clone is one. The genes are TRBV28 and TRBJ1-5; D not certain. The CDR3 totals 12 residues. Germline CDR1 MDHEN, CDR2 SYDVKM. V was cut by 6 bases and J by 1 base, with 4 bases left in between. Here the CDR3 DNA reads TGTGCCAGCAGGGCCAGCAATCAGCCCCAGCATTTT. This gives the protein CASRASNQPQHF.

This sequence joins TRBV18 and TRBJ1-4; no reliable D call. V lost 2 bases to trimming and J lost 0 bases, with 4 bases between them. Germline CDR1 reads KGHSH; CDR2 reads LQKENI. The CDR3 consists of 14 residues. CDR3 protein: CASSPEATNEKLFF. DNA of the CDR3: TGTGCCAGCTCACCAGAGGCAACTAATGAAAAACTGTTTTTT.

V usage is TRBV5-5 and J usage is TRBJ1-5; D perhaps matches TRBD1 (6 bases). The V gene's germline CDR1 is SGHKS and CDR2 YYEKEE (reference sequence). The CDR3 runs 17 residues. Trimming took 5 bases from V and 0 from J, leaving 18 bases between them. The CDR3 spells CASSPRPSGDSNQPQHF. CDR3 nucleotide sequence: TGTGCCAGCAGTCCGAGACCCTCAGGGGATAGCAATCAGCCCCAGCATTTT.

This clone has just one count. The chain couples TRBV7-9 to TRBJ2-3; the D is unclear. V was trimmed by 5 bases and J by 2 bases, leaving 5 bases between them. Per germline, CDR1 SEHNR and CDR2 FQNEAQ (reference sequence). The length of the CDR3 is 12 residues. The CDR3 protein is CASSQYTDTQYF. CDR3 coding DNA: TGTGCCAGCAGCCAGTACACAGATACGCAGTATTTT.

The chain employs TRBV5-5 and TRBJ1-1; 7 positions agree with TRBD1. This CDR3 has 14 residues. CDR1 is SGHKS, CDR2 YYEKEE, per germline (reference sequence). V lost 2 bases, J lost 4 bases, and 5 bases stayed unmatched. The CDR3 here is CASSFKTGSTEAFF. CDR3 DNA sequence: TGTGCCAGCAGCTTTAAGACAGGGAGCACTGAAGCTTTCTTT.

The CDR3 DNA reads TGTGCCAGCAGCCAGGAGGGGACTGAGCAGTTCTTC. Protein product: CASSQEGTEQFF. This chain uses TRBV4-2 with TRBJ2-1; a weak D match, TRBD2 (6 bases). The CDR3 runs 12 residues. In germline, CDR1 is LGHNA, CDR2 YNFKEQ. Trimming cost V 3 bases and J 9 bases, with 9 bases left between them.

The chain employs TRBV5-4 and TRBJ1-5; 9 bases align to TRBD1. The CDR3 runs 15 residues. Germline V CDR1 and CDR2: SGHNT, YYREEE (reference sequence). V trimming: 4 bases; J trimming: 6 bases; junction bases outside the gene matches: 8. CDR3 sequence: CASSEGQGVTQPQHF. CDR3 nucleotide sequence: TGTGCCAGCAGCGAGGGACAGGGAGTAACTCAGCCCCAGCATTTT.

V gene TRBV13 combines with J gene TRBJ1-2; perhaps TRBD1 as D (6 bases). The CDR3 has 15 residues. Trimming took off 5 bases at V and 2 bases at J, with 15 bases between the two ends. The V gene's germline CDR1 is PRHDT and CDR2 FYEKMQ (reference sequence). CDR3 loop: CASSQNVQGNYGYTF. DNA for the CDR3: TGTGCCAGCAGCCAGAACGTACAGGGCAACTATGGCTACACCTTC.